This T cell receptor beta chain is from a study of blood T cell repertoires in COVID-19. Assay used: immunoSEQ multiplex PCR; TCRdb lists only in-frame clones, some missing. The sample holds about 180,000 clones, over 70% seen once. This CDR3 comprises 17 residues. V dropped 0 bases and J dropped 2; count of bases not matched to a gene: 5. The germline gives CDR1 SGHVS, CDR2 FNYEAQ. This receptor was taken from a man in his fifties or sixties who had been exposed to COVID-19. The V and J genes are TRBV7-6 and TRBJ2-3, with 10 bases aligning to TRBD2. Sequenced input: PBMCs or T cells enriched from blood (not recorded which). This CDR3 is CASSLASGRAVTDTQYF. As DNA, the CDR3 is TGTGCCAGCAGCTTAGCGAGCGGGAGGGCCGTCACAGATACGCAGTATTTT.